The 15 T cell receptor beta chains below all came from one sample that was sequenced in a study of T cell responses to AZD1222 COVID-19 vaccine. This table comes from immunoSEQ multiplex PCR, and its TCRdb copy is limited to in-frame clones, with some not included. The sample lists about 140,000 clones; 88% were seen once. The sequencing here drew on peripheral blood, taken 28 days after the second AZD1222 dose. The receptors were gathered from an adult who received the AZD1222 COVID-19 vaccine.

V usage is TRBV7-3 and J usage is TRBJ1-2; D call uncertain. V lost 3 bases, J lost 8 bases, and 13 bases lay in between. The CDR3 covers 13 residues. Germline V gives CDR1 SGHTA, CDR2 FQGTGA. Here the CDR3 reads CASSFFDGQGYTF. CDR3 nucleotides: TGTGCCAGCAGCTTCTTCGACGGGCAGGGCTACACCTTC.

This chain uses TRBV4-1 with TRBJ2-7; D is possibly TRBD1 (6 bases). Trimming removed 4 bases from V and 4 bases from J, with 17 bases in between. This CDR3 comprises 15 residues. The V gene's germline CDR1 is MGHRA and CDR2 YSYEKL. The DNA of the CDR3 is TGCGCCAGCAGCCTCTTCCCCGGGACACTATACGAGCAGTACTTC. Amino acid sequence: CASSLFPGTLYEQYF.

The DNA for the CDR3 is TGTGCCAGCAGTTACTCGATAGTAGGAAACACTGAAGCTTTCTTT. It translates to CASSYSIVGNTEAFF. The V and J genes are TRBV6-5 and TRBJ1-1, with no clear D. Between the trimmed V and J ends, which lost 0 bases and 2 bases, there was a span of 10 bases. Germline-derived CDR1 and CDR2 are MNHEY and SVGAGI. CDR3 length: 15 residues.

The CDR3 region has the DNA TGTGCCAGCAGTGGGACTAGCGGGAGAGATACGCAGTATTTT. This encodes CASSGTSGRDTQYF. The chain couples TRBV2 to TRBJ2-3; TRBD2 agrees at 13 bases. Per germline, CDR1 SNHLY and CDR2 FYNNEI. V shed 4 bases, J shed 5 bases, and the junction held 0 bases outside the gene matches. The length of the CDR3 is 14 residues.

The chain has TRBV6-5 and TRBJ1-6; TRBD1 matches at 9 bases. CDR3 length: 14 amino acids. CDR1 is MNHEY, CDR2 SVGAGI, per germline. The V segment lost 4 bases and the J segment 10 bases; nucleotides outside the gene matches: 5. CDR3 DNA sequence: TGTGCCAGCAGTTTGGGACAGGGCCCGTCACCCCTCCACTTT. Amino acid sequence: CASSLGQGPSPLHF.

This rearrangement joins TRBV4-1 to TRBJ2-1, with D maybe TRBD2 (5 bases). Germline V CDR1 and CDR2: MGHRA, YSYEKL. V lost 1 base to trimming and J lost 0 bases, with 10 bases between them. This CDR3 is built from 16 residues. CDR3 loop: CASSQGLEVSYNEQFF. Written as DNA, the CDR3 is TGCGCCAGCAGCCAAGGATTGGAGGTCTCCTACAATGAGCAGTTCTTC.

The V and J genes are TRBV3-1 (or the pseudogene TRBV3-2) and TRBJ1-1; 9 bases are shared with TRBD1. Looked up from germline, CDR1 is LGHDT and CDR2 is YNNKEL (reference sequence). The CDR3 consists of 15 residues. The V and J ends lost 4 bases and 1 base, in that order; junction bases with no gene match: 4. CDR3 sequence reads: CASSPQDRGNTEAFF. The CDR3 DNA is TGTGCCAGCAGCCCTCAGGACAGGGGGAACACTGAAGCTTTCTTT.

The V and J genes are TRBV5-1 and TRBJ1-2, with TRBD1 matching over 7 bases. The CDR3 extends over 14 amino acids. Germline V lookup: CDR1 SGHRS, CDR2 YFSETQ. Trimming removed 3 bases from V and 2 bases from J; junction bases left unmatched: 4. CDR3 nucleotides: TGCGCCAGCAGCTCGCTGACAGGGAACTATGGCTACACCTTC. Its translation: CASSSLTGNYGYTF.

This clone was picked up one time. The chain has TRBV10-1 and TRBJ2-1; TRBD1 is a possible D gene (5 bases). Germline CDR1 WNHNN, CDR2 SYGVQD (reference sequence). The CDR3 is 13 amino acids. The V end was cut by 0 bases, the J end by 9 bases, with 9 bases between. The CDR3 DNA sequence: TGCGCCAGCAGTGAGTCTACAGGCCGTGAGCAGTTCTTC. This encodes CASSESTGREQFF.

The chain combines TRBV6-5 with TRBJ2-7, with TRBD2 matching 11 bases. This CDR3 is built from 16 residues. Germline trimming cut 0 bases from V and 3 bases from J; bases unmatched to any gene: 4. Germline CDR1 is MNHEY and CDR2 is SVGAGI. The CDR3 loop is CASSYSVLAGDYEQYF. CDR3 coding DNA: TGTGCCAGCAGTTACTCGGTACTAGCGGGAGACTACGAGCAGTACTTC.

Here the CDR3 reads CASGPGLAAINEQFF. The CDR3, as DNA: TGCGCCAGCGGACCGGGACTAGCGGCCATTAATGAGCAGTTCTTC. The V gene is TRBV5-1, the J gene TRBJ2-1; 11 bases fit TRBD2. V trimming: 7 bases; J trimming: 7 bases; junction bases outside the gene matches: 10. The germline gives CDR1 SGHRS, CDR2 YFSETQ. The CDR3 consists of 15 residues.

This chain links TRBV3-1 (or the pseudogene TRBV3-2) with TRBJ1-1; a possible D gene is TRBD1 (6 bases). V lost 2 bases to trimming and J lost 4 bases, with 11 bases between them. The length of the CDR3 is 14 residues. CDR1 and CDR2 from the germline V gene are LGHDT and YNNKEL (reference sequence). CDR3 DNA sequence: TGTGCCAGCAGCCAACGAATAGGGGGCACTGAAGCTTTCTTT. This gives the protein CASSQRIGGTEAFF.

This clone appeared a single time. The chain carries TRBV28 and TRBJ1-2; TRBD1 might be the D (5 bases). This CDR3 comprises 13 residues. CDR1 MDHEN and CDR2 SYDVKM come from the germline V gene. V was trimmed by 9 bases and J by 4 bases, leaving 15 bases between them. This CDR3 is CASEPAGSYGYTF. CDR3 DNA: TGTGCCAGTGAGCCTGCAGGGAGCTATGGCTACACCTTC.

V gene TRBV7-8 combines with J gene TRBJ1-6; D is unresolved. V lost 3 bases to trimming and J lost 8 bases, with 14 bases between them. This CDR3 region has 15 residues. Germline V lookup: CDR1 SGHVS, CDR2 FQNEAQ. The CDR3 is CASSFGLFSDSPLHF. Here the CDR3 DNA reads TGTGCCAGCAGCTTCGGGTTGTTCTCGGATTCACCCCTCCACTTT. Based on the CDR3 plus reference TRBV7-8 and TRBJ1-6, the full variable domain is GAGVSQSPRYKVAKRGQDVALRCDPISGHVSLFWYQQALGQGPEFLTYFQNEAQLDKSGLPSDRFFAERPEGSVSTLKIQRTQQEDSAVYLCASSFGLFSDSPLHFGNGTRLTVT.

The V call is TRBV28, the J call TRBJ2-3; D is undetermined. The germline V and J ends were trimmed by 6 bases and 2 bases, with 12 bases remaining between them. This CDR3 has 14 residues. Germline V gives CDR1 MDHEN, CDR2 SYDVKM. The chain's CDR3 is CASRDSAVTDTQYF. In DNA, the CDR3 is TGTGCCAGCAGGGATTCTGCAGTCACAGATACGCAGTATTTT.